The clone carrying this T cell receptor (beta chain) was counted at least ten times. The antigen is unknown. This sample is part of a study of identical twins. Study-wide points: Out-of-frame alpha sequences common to twins were enriched for low generation probability.

TCRdb re-derived calls from the 5' RACE reads in MiXCR, one entry per CDR3 protein. The data hold about 220,000 distinct CDR3 sequences, with around 6.9% observed a single time. V dropped 3 bases and J dropped 8 bases, with 18 bases sitting between them. Per germline, CDR1 SEHNR and CDR2 FQNEAQ (reference sequence). The CDR3 loop spans 15 amino acids. The same sample was also studied in work on yellow fever vaccine responses in identical twins.

The rearrangement links TRBV7-9 to TRBJ2-3, with a tentative D call TRBD2 (6 bases). The sequenced material came from memory (CD45RO+) T cells sorted from blood. The clonotype comes from a woman aged 18 to 35 in good health. CDR3 residues: CASSLGGATRVTQYF. CDR3 coding DNA: TGTGCCAGCAGCTTGGGCGGGGCAACAAGGGTTACGCAGTATTTT.